This T cell receptor (beta chain) was identified during a study of cytomegalovirus exposure and HLA in healthy donors. PCR was performed using 60 Vbeta and 13 Jbeta primers. The data were produced by immunoSEQ multiplex PCR, yet TCRdb's version contains in-frame clones alone and is incomplete. Of under 200,000 clones listed, around 78% are singletons. J was trimmed by 3 bases and V by 3 bases; bases with no gene match: 5. This CDR3 comprises 14 residues. CDR1 SGHDT and CDR2 YYEEEE come from the germline V gene. The rearrangement joins TRBV5-6 to TRBJ1-2; TRBD1 matches at 7 bases. Source material: PBMCs. The sequence was collected from a woman in her 40s in good health and CMV-seronegative. CDR3 in amino acids: CASSYRTGDYGYTF. The CDR3 bases are TGTGCCAGCAGCTACCGGACAGGCGACTATGGCTACACCTTC.